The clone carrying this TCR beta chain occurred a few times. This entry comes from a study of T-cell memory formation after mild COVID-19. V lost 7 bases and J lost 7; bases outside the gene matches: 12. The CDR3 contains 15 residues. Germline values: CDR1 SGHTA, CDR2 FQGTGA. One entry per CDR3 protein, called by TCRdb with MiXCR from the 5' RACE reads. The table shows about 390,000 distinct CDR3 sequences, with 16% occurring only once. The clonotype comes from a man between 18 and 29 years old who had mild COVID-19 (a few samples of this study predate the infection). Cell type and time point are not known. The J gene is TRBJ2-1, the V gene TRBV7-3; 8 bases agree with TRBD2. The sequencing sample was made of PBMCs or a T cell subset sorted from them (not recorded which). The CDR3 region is CASKRTGGPGNEQFF. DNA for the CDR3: TGTGCCAGCAAACGGACGGGGGGGCCGGGAAATGAGCAGTTCTTC.